This T cell receptor beta chain is from a study of blood T cells in healthy people across ages. Study results and limitations: PBMCs that were unsorted prevented a conclusive naive versus antigen-experienced comparison. More naive CD4+ cells and higher diversity marked long-lived donors relative to aged donors.

The CDR3 is 15 amino acids. V lost 2 bases and J lost 8; bases outside the gene matches: 8. CDR1 ENHRY and CDR2 SYGVKD come from the germline V gene. Individuals who donated were healthy Caucasians from Russia aged roughly 6 to 95. This clonotype was recorded at least ten times. Its specificity is not known. It was with a sample-barcoded 5' primer and a J-beta primer mix that a second PCR of about 6 to 12 cycles was run. One entry per CDR3 protein, called by TCRdb with MiXCR from the 5' RACE reads. The table has a few hundred thousand distinct CDR3 sequences, over 45% seen once. Sequencing was done on a sample of blood. The chain uses TRBV10-3 and TRBJ2-1; 8 nucleotides agree with TRBD2. The receptor was derived from a man in his 60s in good health. CDR3 DNA sequence: TGTGCCATCAGTGAGAGCGGGGGTGCCGCGGATGAGCAGTTCTTC. Encoded protein: CAISESGGAADEQFF.